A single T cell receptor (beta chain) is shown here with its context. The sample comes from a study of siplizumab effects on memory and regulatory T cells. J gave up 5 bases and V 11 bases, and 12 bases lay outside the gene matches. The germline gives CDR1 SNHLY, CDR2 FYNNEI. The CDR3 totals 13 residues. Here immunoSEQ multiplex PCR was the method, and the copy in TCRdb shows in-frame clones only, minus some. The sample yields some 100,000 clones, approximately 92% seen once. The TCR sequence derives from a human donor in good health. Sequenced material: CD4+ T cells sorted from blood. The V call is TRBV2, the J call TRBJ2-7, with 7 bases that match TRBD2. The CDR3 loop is CAGNQRGRDEQYF. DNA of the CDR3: TGTGCCGGCAATCAGCGGGGTAGGGACGAGCAGTACTTC.